Detailed here is one T cell receptor beta chain. The CDR3 is made up of 14 amino acids. With 5 bases removed from V and 0 bases from J, the gap between germline ends came to 11 bases. Germline V CDR1 and CDR2: MNHEY, SMNVEV (reference sequence). This record belongs to a study of cytomegalovirus exposure and HLA in healthy donors. Assay: immunoSEQ multiplex PCR; the TCRdb copy retains only in-frame clones and omits some. The data hold about 330,000 clones, with around 90% observed a single time. This chain links TRBV27 with TRBJ2-7; D unclear. Sequencing was done on a sample of PBMCs. This receptor was taken from a woman younger than 45 in good health and CMV-seropositive. In DNA, the CDR3 is TGTGCCAGCAGTATCACCAGATTCTCCTACGAGCAGTACTTC. This translates into CASSITRFSYEQYF.